The sequence of this TCR beta chain was determined in a study of blood T cells in healthy people across ages. Germline lookup yields CDR1 MNHEY and CDR2 SVGEGT. CDR3 length: 16 amino acids. V was pared by 5 bases and J by 3 bases, with 19 bases between. This clonotype has more than one count but fewer than ten. A second PCR, run for roughly 6 to 11 cycles, used a sample-barcoded 5' primer plus a J-beta primer mix. TCRdb used MiXCR to reprocess the 5' RACE reads, holding one entry per CDR3 protein. The data contain hundreds of thousands of distinct CDR3 sequences, around 25% of them singletons. These data also featured in a second study, about T cells of mothers and their children. That source reports: Overlap in related mother-child pairs always slightly exceeded unrelated pairs, never significantly.

Sequencing was done on a sample of blood. The rearrangement joins TRBV6-2 or TRBV6-3 to TRBJ2-5; TRBD2 might be the D (6 bases). The receptor was isolated from a boy aged 10-17 years in good health. Written as DNA, the CDR3 is TGTGCCAGCAGTCCCACGGGGTTGGTAGCGGAAGAGACCCAGTACTTC. It encodes CASSPTGLVAEETQYF.